The 5 T cell receptor beta chains below come from one sample, sequenced in a study of T cells in Graves' hyperthyroidism and ophthalmopathy. Amplified regions were TCR beta CDR3 sequences from RNA transcripts. The HTBI primer set was used in a first-round RT-PCR of the TCR CDR3. One entry per CDR3 protein results from TCRdb running MiXCR on the multiplex PCR reads. The repertoire holds around 380,000 distinct CDR3 sequences, with less than 15% as singletons. The sequenced material came from blood. These receptors all stem from a man younger than 45 with Graves' hyperthyroidism that later progressed to Graves' ophthalmopathy.

This clonotype appeared a few times. V is TRBV12-3 or TRBV12-4 and J is TRBJ2-1, with D maybe TRBD1 (7 bases). V shed 7 bases and J shed 4 bases, with 32 bases lying between them. This CDR3 is built from 20 residues. CDR3 residues: CASIQGGTGQTTLAYNEQFF. DNA of the CDR3: TGTGCCAGCATTCAAGGGGGGACGGGACAGACTACTCTGGCTTACAATGAGCAGTTCTTC.

This clonotype was seen repeatedly, ten times or more. This chain uses TRBV12-5 with TRBJ2-7; perhaps TRBD2 as D (6 bases). There are 15 residues in the CDR3. Germline lookup yields CDR1 LGHNT and CDR2 FRNRAP. Deletions cut 3 bases from V and 4 bases from J, with 16 bases between. The CDR3 here is CASGFSSSGEYEQYF. Written as DNA, the CDR3 is TGTGCTAGTGGTTTCTCAAGTTCGGGGGAGTACGAGCAGTACTTC.

This clonotype appeared a few times. The junction departs from germline at one end; a sequencing error may be responsible. The chain links TRBV4-1 to TRBJ2-7, with no clear D. Germline V lookup: CDR1 MGHRA, CDR2 YSYEKL. This CDR3 is 13 amino acids long. The CDR3 DNA is TGCGCCAGCAGCCGGGGTAACTCCCACGAGCAGTACTTC. It is translated as CASSRGNSHEQYF.

The V and J genes are TRBV6-2 or TRBV6-3 and TRBJ2-3; 9 positions agree with TRBD2. Germline lookup yields CDR1 MNHEY and CDR2 SVGEGT. J lost 5 bases, V lost 8 bases, and 5 bases had no gene match. The CDR3 is made up of 13 amino acids. The CDR3 is CASRAGGLDTQYF. DNA for the CDR3: TGTGCCAGCCGAGCGGGGGGCCTAGATACGCAGTATTTT.

This clonotype was found a few times. The V call is TRBV12-3 or TRBV12-4, the J call TRBJ2-7; D is uncertain. The CDR3 runs to 13 residues. Trimming shortened V by 2 bases and J by 2 bases, and 7 bases separated the two germline ends. The CDR3 region is CASSLKAAYEQYF. CDR3 DNA sequence: TGTGCCAGCAGTTTAAAGGCAGCCTACGAGCAGTACTTC.